One sample yielded the 11 T cell receptor beta chains listed below, sequenced in a study of blood T cell repertoires in COVID-19. Here immunoSEQ multiplex PCR was the method, and the copy in TCRdb shows in-frame clones only, minus some. The repertoire holds 250,000 to 350,000 clones, with almost 90% as singletons. Material for sequencing was PBMCs or T cells enriched from blood (not recorded which). These receptors all stem from a woman younger than 35 with acute COVID-19.

The chain links TRBV18 to TRBJ1-1; D unclear. The V and J ends lost 0 bases and 1 base respectively, with 9 bases between them. The germline V gene has CDR1 KGHSH and CDR2 LQKENI. CDR3 length: 15 residues. The CDR3 sequence: CASSPPAGKNTEAFF. The CDR3, as DNA: TGTGCCAGCTCACCACCGGCGGGCAAGAACACTGAAGCTTTCTTT.

This chain links TRBV3-1 (or the pseudogene TRBV3-2) with TRBJ1-1, with a weak D call TRBD1 (6 bases). This CDR3 has 13 amino acids. Germline loops: CDR1 LGHDT, CDR2 YNNKEL (reference sequence). V was cut by 2 bases and J by 5 bases, with 9 bases left in between. Here the CDR3 reads CASSQHTGTEAFF. CDR3 nucleotide sequence: TGTGCCAGCAGCCAACATACAGGGACTGAAGCTTTCTTT.

This rearrangement joins TRBV3-1 (or the pseudogene TRBV3-2) to TRBJ2-3, with 9 bases aligning to TRBD2. The CDR3 spans 16 residues. Germline lookup yields CDR1 LGHDT and CDR2 YNNKEL (reference sequence). Trimming took 0 bases from V and 5 from J; bases not matched to a gene: 6. Written as DNA, the CDR3 is TGTGCCAGCAGCCAAGATAGGGGACTAGCATTAGATACGCAGTATTTT. The encoded protein is CASSQDRGLALDTQYF.

The chain has TRBV28 and TRBJ1-5; D not certain. Looked up from germline, CDR1 is MDHEN and CDR2 is SYDVKM. Trimming pared 6 bases from V and 15 bases from J, leaving 15 bases between. This CDR3 region has 11 residues. The CDR3 region is CASSTHRRGHF. CDR3 nucleotide sequence: TGTGCCAGCAGCACACACCGCCGCGGGCATTTT.

This clone turned up a few times. The chain recombines TRBV4-2 with TRBJ1-6; perhaps TRBD1 as D (5 bases). The germline gives CDR1 LGHNA, CDR2 YNFKEQ. This CDR3 is built from 17 residues. V was shortened by 0 bases and J by 2 bases, with 11 bases between the two germline ends. The CDR3 DNA reads as TGTGCCAGCAGCCAAGAAGGGGCCAACCCCTATAATTCACCCCTCCACTTT. Protein sequence: CASSQEGANPYNSPLHF.

The chain carries TRBV7-2 and TRBJ2-4; TRBD1 matches 8 bases. The V segment lost 5 bases and the J segment 0 bases; nucleotides outside the gene matches: 12. Looked up from germline, CDR1 is SGHTA and CDR2 is FQGNSA. This CDR3 has 18 residues. CDR3 residues: CASSLTLTGAKAKNIQYF. The DNA for the CDR3 is TGTGCCAGCAGCCTTACACTGACAGGGGCAAAAGCCAAAAACATTCAGTACTTC.

The V and J genes are TRBV20-1 and TRBJ1-5; D remains unclear. Deletions cut 3 bases from V and 0 bases from J, with 6 bases between. Germline lookup yields CDR1 DFQATT and CDR2 SNEGSKA (reference sequence). The CDR3 totals 13 residues. This CDR3 is CSASLGSNQPQHF. The CDR3 region has the DNA TGCAGTGCTAGTCTCGGTAGCAATCAGCCCCAGCATTTT.

The table lists this clone with a few counts. The rearrangement uses TRBV6-1 and TRBJ2-7, with TRBD2 matching over 10 bases. The CDR3 contains 16 residues. The germline V gene encodes CDR1 MNHNS and CDR2 SASEGT. V was clipped by 3 bases and J by 4 bases; unmatched bases: 9. Written as DNA, the CDR3 is TGTGCCAGCAGTGAGAATACTAGCGGGACCCTTTACGAGCAGTACTTC. This gives the protein CASSENTSGTLYEQYF.

This sequence joins TRBV5-1 and TRBJ1-4; 7 bases map to TRBD1. The CDR3 length is 15 residues. V was clipped by 0 bases and J by 8 bases; unmatched bases: 7. CDR1 and CDR2 (germline): SGHRS, YFSETQ. The CDR3 loop reads CASSLGVGGEEKLFF. CDR3 nucleotide sequence: TGCGCCAGCAGCTTGGGGGTAGGGGGCGAAGAAAAACTGTTTTTT.

In this sample, this clone turned up once. The rearrangement uses TRBV28 and TRBJ1-5; weak D call: TRBD1 (6 bases). Germline V gene data show CDR1 as MDHEN and CDR2 as SYDVKM. Trimming left V 6 bases short and J 5 bases short, with 23 bases between. This CDR3 contains 17 residues. CDR3 region: CASSLGAKGHRHQPQHF. The DNA for the CDR3 is TGTGCCAGCAGCCTGGGGGCCAAGGGACACCGTCATCAGCCCCAGCATTTT.

Remarks on this clone: This same CDR3 is encoded by further DNA sequences in the sample. The CDR3 here is CASSQGGSPLHF. The DNA for the CDR3 is TGTGCCAGCAGCCAGGGGGGGTCACCCCTCCACTTT. V usage is TRBV3-1 (or the pseudogene TRBV3-2) and J usage is TRBJ1-6; perhaps TRBD1 as D (5 bases). Germline values: CDR1 LGHDT, CDR2 YNNKEL (reference sequence). The V end lost 3 bases, the J end lost 10 bases, and 7 bases lay between the germline ends. This CDR3 contains 12 residues.